The rows below give T cell receptor beta chains drawn from one sample of a study of blood T cell repertoires in COVID-19. Clones were sequenced by immunoSEQ multiplex PCR, and TCRdb holds only the in-frame ones, with some missing. The sample yields about 89,000 clones, 85% to 95% seen once. Sequencing was done on a sample of peripheral blood. The receptors derive from a human donor with active COVID-19. The donor label of this sample is uncertain. Both conserved end residues are part of each CDR3. A D gene is named only where the DNA matches it firmly. Clone size, where shown, is once, few, many, or a class for clones that have expanded.

CDR3nt: TGTGCCAGCAGCGATCTTAGTCCTGATGAGCAGTTCTTC
CDR3aa: CASSDLSPDEQFF
d_gene: NA
j_gene: TRBJ2-1
abundance: NA
v_gene: TRBV12-3/TRBV12-4

CDR3nt: TGTGCCAGCAGCTTGGTGCGCAGGGTTTCTGGCTACACCTTC
CDR3aa: CASSLVRRVSGYTF
d_gene: NA
j_gene: TRBJ1-2
abundance: NA
v_gene: TRBV5-6

CDR3nt: TGTGCCAGCAGTCCCCTGGGACAGTCTTACTATGGCTACACCTTC
CDR3aa: CASSPLGQSYYGYTF
d_gene: TRBD1
j_gene: TRBJ1-2
abundance: NA
v_gene: TRBV2

CDR3nt: TGTGCCAGCAGCTTACCCCCGGGGGGGGCCCCTGAAGCTTTCTTT
CDR3aa: CASSLPPGGAPEAFF
d_gene: NA
j_gene: TRBJ1-1
abundance: NA
v_gene: TRBV9

CDR3nt: TGTGCCAGCACCTCGCGGGGACAGGGGGTCGGCGAGCAGTACTTC
CDR3aa: CASTSRGQGVGEQYF
d_gene: TRBD1
j_gene: TRBJ2-7
abundance: once
v_gene: TRBV5-6

CDR3nt: TGCAGCGTGGAACTTCAGGGAGGATACTATGGCTACACCTTC
CDR3aa: CSVELQGGYYGYTF
d_gene: NA
j_gene: TRBJ1-2
abundance: NA
v_gene: TRBV29-1

CDR3nt: TGTGCCAGCAGCCCTAGCGGGGGGGCCGTCCAAGAGACCCAGTACTTC
CDR3aa: CASSPSGGAVQETQYF
d_gene: TRBD2
j_gene: TRBJ2-5
abundance: NA
v_gene: TRBV5-4

CDR3nt: TGTGCCAGCAGCCAAGATCGGCAGGTTTGGGAGACCCAGTACTTC
CDR3aa: CASSQDRQVWETQYF
d_gene: NA
j_gene: TRBJ2-5
abundance: NA
v_gene: TRBV14

CDR3nt: TGTGCCAGCAGCACTGGTGAAAAACTGTTTTTT
CDR3aa: CASSTGEKLFF
d_gene: NA
j_gene: TRBJ1-4
abundance: NA
v_gene: TRBV7-8

CDR3nt: TGTGCCAGTAGTTTATCCAGGGTATCCCTCATGAACACTGAAGCTTTCTTT
CDR3aa: CASSLSRVSLMNTEAFF
d_gene: NA
j_gene: TRBJ1-1
abundance: once
v_gene: TRBV19

CDR3nt: TGTGCCAGTAGTCCTCAGGGAGGGCAGCCCCAGCATTTT
CDR3aa: CASSPQGGQPQHF
d_gene: NA
j_gene: TRBJ1-5
abundance: NA
v_gene: TRBV19

CDR3nt: TGTGCCAGCAGTGAGGACAGGGCTGGGGCCAACGTCCTGACTTTC
CDR3aa: CASSEDRAGANVLTF
d_gene: TRBD1
j_gene: TRBJ2-6
abundance: NA
v_gene: TRBV6-1

CDR3nt: TGTGCCAGCAGCCAAGATAGAGGCTATGGCTACACCTTC
CDR3aa: CASSQDRGYGYTF
d_gene: NA
j_gene: TRBJ1-2
abundance: NA
v_gene: TRBV4-2

CDR3nt: TGTGCCAGCAGTGTAACAGGATTTTCCTACAATGAGCAGTTCTTC
CDR3aa: CASSVTGFSYNEQFF
d_gene: NA
j_gene: TRBJ2-1
abundance: NA
v_gene: TRBV25-1

CDR3nt: TGTGCCAGCAGCTCACAAGCGGGGGGCCAGTCCTACGAGCAGTACTTC
CDR3aa: CASSSQAGGQSYEQYF
d_gene: TRBD2
j_gene: TRBJ2-7
abundance: NA
v_gene: TRBV7-2

CDR3nt: TGTGCCAGCAGCGTTTCAGGGGGTAATGTAGGAGAGACCCAGTACTTC
CDR3aa: CASSVSGGNVGETQYF
d_gene: TRBD1
j_gene: TRBJ2-5
abundance: once
v_gene: TRBV9

CDR3nt: TGTGCCAGCAGTGAAGTGAACAGGGGAATTGGCGAGCAGTACTTC
CDR3aa: CASSEVNRGIGEQYF
d_gene: TRBD1
j_gene: TRBJ2-7
abundance: NA
v_gene: TRBV6-1

CDR3nt: TGTGCCAGTCACCCTGCCGGGACAGGGTTCTATGGCTACACCTTC
CDR3aa: CASHPAGTGFYGYTF
d_gene: TRBD1
j_gene: TRBJ1-2
abundance: NA
v_gene: TRBV19

CDR3nt: TGTGCCAGCAGACCTTTGAACCATGGGGGCGGTGAGACCCAGTACTTC
CDR3aa: CASRPLNHGGGETQYF
d_gene: NA
j_gene: TRBJ2-5
abundance: NA
v_gene: TRBV11-2

CDR3nt: TGCGCCAGCAGCTCGGACGGGACAGGCACAGATACGCAGTATTTT
CDR3aa: CASSSDGTGTDTQYF
d_gene: TRBD1
j_gene: TRBJ2-3
abundance: NA
v_gene: TRBV5-1